Each of the 12 T cell receptor beta chains below was sequenced from the same sample in a study of cytomegalovirus exposure and HLA in healthy donors. Researchers ran the PCR with 60 Vbeta and 13 Jbeta primers. Sequencing used immunoSEQ multiplex PCR; TCRdb keeps in-frame clones, though not all of them. The sample includes under 200,000 clones, roughly 73% seen only once; the top ten take around 8%. The source material was PBMCs. These receptors were obtained from a woman aged 40-49 years in good health and CMV-seropositive.

This clone was seen a handful of times. J is TRBJ1-2 and V is TRBV7-9; no clear D gene. Per the germline V gene, CDR1 is SEHNR and CDR2 is FQNEAQ (reference sequence). V was clipped by 2 bases and J by 2 bases, with 18 bases between them. There are 17 residues in the CDR3. CDR3 amino acids: CASSLLVTGSKNYGYTF. Here the CDR3 DNA reads TGTGCCAGCAGCTTACTGGTAACCGGGTCAAAGAACTATGGCTACACCTTC.

CDR3 nucleotides: TGTGCCAGCAGCTTGGGGTCGACAGAGCGTAACTATGGCTACACCTTC. This translates into CASSLGSTERNYGYTF. The genes are TRBV5-4 and TRBJ1-2, with D possibly TRBD1 on 5 matching bases. This CDR3 has 16 amino acids. Germline V gene sequence: CDR1 SGHNT, CDR2 YYREEE (reference sequence). Trimming shortened V by 0 bases and J by 1 base, and 13 bases separated the two germline ends.

The J gene is TRBJ1-3, the V gene TRBV28, with D possibly being TRBD1 (5 bases). Trimming removed 10 bases from V and 2 bases from J, with 12 bases in between. The CDR3 totals 13 residues. Germline V lookup: CDR1 MDHEN, CDR2 SYDVKM. The CDR3 nucleotides read TGTGCCACCCACGAAGGGGCTGGAAACACCATATATTTT. Translated: CATHEGAGNTIYF.

DNA for the CDR3: TGTGCCAGTGGACAGGGGACGTCAGATACGCAGTATTTT. Translation: CASGQGTSDTQYF. The J gene is TRBJ2-3, the V gene TRBV28; TRBD1 matches at 9 bases. With V trimmed by 9 bases and J by 4 bases, 5 bases remained unmatched. Looked up from germline, CDR1 is MDHEN and CDR2 is SYDVKM. This CDR3 contains 13 residues.

This clone was detected a few times. The chain couples TRBV2 to TRBJ1-1; TRBD1 matches at 9 bases. The CDR3 covers 14 residues. V dropped 6 bases and J dropped 3; count of bases not matched to a gene: 5. The germline CDR1 and CDR2 sequences are SNHLY and FYNNEI. CDR3 in amino acids: CASRAGTGYTEAFF. The CDR3 DNA is TGTGCCAGCAGGGCCGGGACAGGGTACACTGAAGCTTTCTTT.

CDR3 sequence (DNA): TGTGCCAGCAGCTTAGTAACAGGGGGCGTGGGGTATGGCTACACCTTC. Translated: CASSLVTGGVGYGYTF. This chain connects TRBV7-9 to TRBJ1-2; 9 bases fit TRBD1. The CDR3 is made up of 16 amino acids. Unmatched junction bases numbered 8, after V lost 1 base and J lost 5 bases. Germline V gene sequence: CDR1 SEHNR, CDR2 FQNEAQ (reference sequence).

The rearrangement joins TRBV28 to TRBJ2-1; TRBD2 might be the D (6 bases). CDR3 length: 15 residues. Germline V CDR1 and CDR2: MDHEN, SYDVKM. V shed 3 bases and J shed 5 bases, with 14 bases lying between them. The CDR3 loop reads CASSFPEGPNNEQFF. The CDR3 bases are TGTGCCAGCAGTTTTCCGGAGGGACCGAACAATGAGCAGTTCTTC.

The V gene is TRBV7-3, the J gene TRBJ2-1, with a weak D call TRBD1 (6 bases). This CDR3 is built from 15 residues. The V end lost 4 bases, the J end lost 0 bases, and 10 bases lay between the germline ends. Germline CDR1 and CDR2: SGHTA and FQGTGA. The CDR3 is CASSSQGSSYNEQFF. The CDR3 DNA is TGTGCCAGCAGCTCTCAGGGGTCCTCCTACAATGAGCAGTTCTTC. Full variable domain (missing parts from reference TRBV7-3 and TRBJ2-1): GAGVSQTPSNKVTEKGKYVELRCDPISGHTALYWYRQSLGQGPEFLIYFQGTGAADDSGLPNDRFFAVRPEGSVSTLKIQRTERGDSAVYLCASSSQGSSYNEQFFGPGTRLTVL.

J is TRBJ1-3 and V is TRBV28, with D hard to call. V was trimmed by 2 bases and J by 8 bases, leaving 13 bases between them. Looked up from germline, CDR1 is MDHEN and CDR2 is SYDVKM. The length of the CDR3 is 14 residues. The CDR3 DNA follows: TGTGCCAGCAGTTTAGGGCCGGGATGGGACACCATATATTTT. Translating gives CASSLGPGWDTIYF.

The chain employs TRBV7-2 and TRBJ2-3; D perhaps matches TRBD1 (6 bases). Germline CDR1 SGHTA, CDR2 FQGNSA. Trimming shortened V by 5 bases and J by 3 bases, and 18 bases separated the two germline ends. The CDR3 length is 16 residues. The CDR3 DNA reads as TGTGCCAGCAGCAAAAACCAGGGGCTTGGTACAGATACGCAGTATTTT. Amino acid sequence: CASSKNQGLGTDTQYF. Full variable domain (rest looked up from reference TRBV7-2 and TRBJ2-3): GAGVSQSPSNKVTEKGKDVELRCDPISGHTALYWYRQSLGQGLEFLIYFQGNSAPDKSGLPSDRFSAERTGGSVSTLTIQRTQQEDSAVYLCASSKNQGLGTDTQYFGPGTRLTVL.

This chain links TRBV5-6 with TRBJ2-1; either TRBD1 or TRBD2 may supply D (5 bases each). This CDR3 spans 15 amino acids. In germline, CDR1 is SGHDT, CDR2 YYEEEE. The ends were cut back, 4 bases at V and 2 bases at J, with 13 bases in the middle. In DNA, the CDR3 is TGTGCCAGCAGCCTGGGGACCGGGACCTACAATGAGCAGTTCTTC. Its translation is CASSLGTGTYNEQFF.

This chain connects TRBV6-7 to TRBJ2-1; 10 positions match TRBD2. TRBV6-7 is classed as an ORF, of uncertain function. After removal of 2 bases from V and 9 bases from J, the junction contained 13 bases not matched to a gene. This CDR3 is built from 17 residues. Here the CDR3 DNA reads TGTGCCAGCAGTTACCGCCTACTAGCGGGAACCCCGGGTGAGCAGTTCTTC. Translating it yields CASSYRLLAGTPGEQFF.